Given below is one T cell receptor (beta chain) in context. Original handling: It was from reference gene primer amplification that nucleated cell counts were estimated. Sequenced by immunoSEQ multiplex PCR; TCRdb stores in-frame clones only, minus some. That table is the source of V, J and clone size, and D and trimming were worked out from the DNA. The sample shows some 40,000 clones, roughly 80% of them seen only once. In germline, CDR1 is GTSNPN, CDR2 SVGIG (reference sequence). The CDR3 sequence is 12 residues long. V gave up 7 bases and J gave up 7 bases; unmatched junction bases: 7. The record originates from a study of blood T cell repertoires in COVID-19. Across the whole study: There were acute and convalescent COVID-19 samples, and they came from the United States, Italy and Spain. The analysed material was cDNA or gDNA that came from T cells, B-cell-depleted T cells, or PBMCs.

This receptor was taken from a man aged 55 to 70 in a cohort sampled during active COVID-19. The rearrangement links TRBV30 to TRBJ1-1, with TRBD1 identical over 9 bases. Input material: peripheral blood. CDR3 coding DNA: TGTGCCTCTCACAGGGGGCTTGGTGAAGCTTTCTTT. It yields the protein CASHRGLGEAFF. Drawing the rest from reference TRBV30 and TRBJ1-1, the complete variable domain is SQTIHQWPATLVQPVGSPLSLECTVEGTSNPNLYWYRQAAGRGLQLLFYSVGIGQISSEVPQNLSASRPQDRQFILSSKKLLLSDSGFYLCASHRGLGEAFFGQGTRLTVV.